This T cell receptor (beta chain) was profiled in a study of CD8+ T cells in alopecia areata. Germline loops: CDR1 PRHDT, CDR2 FYEKMQ (reference sequence). Trimming pared 4 bases from V and 4 bases from J, leaving 18 bases between. The CDR3 runs to 16 residues. Reverse transcribed after extraction, RNA yielded cDNA as the sequencing template. The table came from immunoSEQ multiplex PCR; TCRdb's copy has only in-frame clones and leaves some out. Of over 250,000 clones listed, around three fifths were seen once; the top ten hold roughly 0.88%. Treatment described: oral pan-JAK inhibitor, 5-10 mg twice daily. The investigators collected lesional scalp punch biopsies and peripheral blood from alopecia areata patients.

The sample here was CD4+ T cells sorted from blood, taken around week 54, from a patient treated with tofacitinib. The chain combines TRBV13 with TRBJ2-3, with a possible D match to TRBD2 (6 bases). This TCR was recovered from a human donor with alopecia areata. CDR3 sequence: CASSWKTRGSADTQYF. CDR3 coding DNA: TGTGCCAGCAGCTGGAAGACGCGGGGTAGTGCAGATACGCAGTATTTT.